The rows below give T cell receptor beta chains drawn from one sample of a study of cytomegalovirus exposure and HLA in healthy donors. Sequencing used immunoSEQ multiplex PCR; TCRdb keeps in-frame clones, though not all of them. The sample includes around 100,000 clones, more than 75% of them seen just once. Sequenced: PBMCs. The receptor source for this set is a woman aged 18 to 35 in good health and CMV-seropositive. CDR3s include the opening cysteine and the closing phenylalanine or tryptophan. The D gene is left open where the match is weak. Only some rows state a clone size, as once, few, many or a class for expanded clones.

v_gene	j_gene	abundance	d_gene	CDR3nt	CDR3aa
TRBV5-4	TRBJ1-1	NA	NA	TGTGCCAGCAGCTTGGCCCTAAACACTGAAGCTTTCTTT	CASSLALNTEAFF
TRBV25-1	TRBJ1-2	NA	NA	TGTGCCAGCAGTGAATTTCGGAGGGGCTATGGCTACACCTTC	CASSEFRRGYGYTF
TRBV5-6	TRBJ2-7	NA	TRBD2	TGTGCCAGCAGCTCTAGCGGACGGGGAGATCACGAGCAGTACTTC	CASSSSGRGDHEQYF
TRBV7-2	TRBJ2-7	NA	NA	TGTGCCAGCAGCCTAAGAGATCATACCTACGAGCAGTACTTC	CASSLRDHTYEQYF
TRBV6-1	TRBJ1-5	NA	NA	TGTGCCAGCAGTGAAGTCGGCAATCAGCCCCAGCATTTT	CASSEVGNQPQHF
TRBV14	TRBJ2-5	NA	TRBD2	TGTGCCAGCAGCCAGCTGACTAGCGGGAGTTCGAAGACCCAGTACTTC	CASSQLTSGSSKTQYF
TRBV9	TRBJ2-7	NA	TRBD1	TGTGCCAGCAGCCATGGACAGGGGGGGTCCTACGAGCAGTACTTC	CASSHGQGGSYEQYF
TRBV6-5	TRBJ1-4	NA	NA	TGTGCCAGCAGTCCTGACAGACGGAAGCTGTTTTTT	CASSPDRRKLFF
TRBV7-6	TRBJ2-3	NA	TRBD1	TGTGCCAGCAGCTTAGTGGGACAGGGAAGAGATACGCAGTATTTT	CASSLVGQGRDTQYF
TRBV9	TRBJ2-7	NA	TRBD2	TGTGCCAGCGGGGACGGGAGGGATTACGAGCAGTACTTC	CASGDGRDYEQYF
TRBV19	TRBJ1-1	NA	NA	TGTGCCAGTAGTATAGGGGGACAAAGGGCTTTCTTT	CASSIGGQRAFF
TRBV7-3	TRBJ1-1	NA	NA	TGTGCCAGCAGCCCCGGGGGGGGCTTCACTGAAGCTTTCTTT	CASSPGGGFTEAFF
TRBV28	TRBJ1-4	NA	TRBD1	TGTGCCAGCAGCTTCCCTCCCGGGACAGTTAATGAAAAACTGTTTTTT	CASSFPPGTVNEKLFF
TRBV15	TRBJ2-2	NA	TRBD2	TGTGCCACCAGCAGTAAGACTAGCGCCGGGGAGCTGTTTTTT	CATSSKTSAGELFF
TRBV6-5	TRBJ2-7	once	NA	TGTGCCAGCAGTTACTCGAGGGTAAGGCCTACCTACGAGCAGTACTTC	CASSYSRVRPTYEQYF
TRBV5-6	TRBJ2-7	NA	NA	TGTGCCAGCAGCTTCAACTACGAGCAGTACTTC	CASSFNYEQYF
TRBV27	TRBJ2-1	NA	NA	TGTGCCAGCAGTTTCTCGGGGGAGCGGGAGCAGTTCTTC	CASSFSGEREQFF
TRBV6-5	TRBJ1-1	NA	NA	TGTGCCAGCAGCGCTACAGAAAACACTGAAGCTTTCTTT	CASSATENTEAFF
TRBV10-3	TRBJ2-6	NA	NA	TGTGCCATCAGTGTTCGGGACATTTCCTCTGGGGCCAACGTCCTGACTTTC	CAISVRDISSGANVLTF
TRBV5-4	TRBJ2-3	NA	TRBD2	TGTGCCAGCAGCCCGTGGACTAGCGGGGGCCGCACAGATACGCAGTATTTT	CASSPWTSGGRTDTQYF
TRBV2	TRBJ2-5	once	NA	TGTGCCAGCCAGGGTTCTGAAGAGACCCAGTACTTC	CASQGSEETQYF
TRBV5-1	TRBJ1-1	few	NA	TGCGCCAGCAGCTTGGTGGGGAGTGGCACTGAAGCTTTCTTT	CASSLVGSGTEAFF
TRBV30	TRBJ1-5	NA	NA	TGTGCCTGGAGTGTACTTCTTGGGTCGGGACAGCCCCAGCATTTT	CAWSVLLGSGQPQHF
TRBV6-5	TRBJ2-7	NA	NA	TGTGCCAGCAGTAGGACAGCCCTATCCTACGAGCAGTACTTC	CASSRTALSYEQYF
TRBV7-9	TRBJ2-1	NA	TRBD1	TGTGCCAGCACCACGGGACAGTACAATGAGCAGTTCTTC	CASTTGQYNEQFF
TRBV4-1	TRBJ2-7	NA	TRBD1	TGCGCCAGCAGCCAGACAGGGCTGGCTTCAGCCTACGAGCAGTACTTC	CASSQTGLASAYEQYF
TRBV5-4	TRBJ2-3	NA	TRBD1	TGTGCCAGCAGCCGGGACAGAACAGATACGCAGTATTTT	CASSRDRTDTQYF
TRBV11-3	TRBJ2-1	NA	TRBD2	TGTGCCAGCAGCTCCGGACTAGCGGGAGTTAATGAGCAGTTCTTC	CASSSGLAGVNEQFF
TRBV27	TRBJ2-1	NA	TRBD2	TGTGCCAGCAGTCATTCCCGCAGCGGGACCTACAATGAGCAGTTCTTC	CASSHSRSGTYNEQFF
TRBV18	TRBJ1-1	NA	NA	TGTGCCAGCTCACCACCGGGGCGGGGAGAGGACACTGAAGCTTTCTTT	CASSPPGRGEDTEAFF
TRBV7-3	TRBJ1-2	NA	NA	TGTGCCAGCAGCTTAAGTGTGGGGGGTCAGAACTATGGCTACACCTTC	CASSLSVGGQNYGYTF
TRBV5-4	TRBJ2-1	NA	NA	TGTGCCAGCAACTTACGGGGGTTCTCCAATGAGCAGTTCTTC	CASNLRGFSNEQFF
TRBV10-2	TRBJ2-7	NA	NA	TGCGCCAGCAGTGAGTTTTGGGCCCACGAGCAGTACTTC	CASSEFWAHEQYF
TRBV18	TRBJ2-2	NA	NA	TGTGCCAGCTCACCTATGTCGGGAATGAACACCGGGGAGCTGTTTTTT	CASSPMSGMNTGELFF
TRBV6-1	TRBJ1-1	NA	NA	TGTGCCAGCAGTGAAGGGCGGGGTTTTACTGAAGCTTTCTTT	CASSEGRGFTEAFF
TRBV7-7	TRBJ1-6	NA	NA	TGTGCCACAGGCGGGTCCCTCAATTCACCCCTCCACTTT	CATGGSLNSPLHF
TRBV20-1	TRBJ1-5	NA	NA	TGCAGTGCTAGTCTAAGACAGGCCCAGCATTTT	CSASLRQAQHF
TRBV5-6	TRBJ2-7	NA	NA	TGTGCCAGCACGCAGGAGGGAAGCTACGAGCAGTACTTC	CASTQEGSYEQYF
TRBV30	TRBJ2-7	NA	TRBD1	TGTGCCTGGAAGAGACAGGGCTACGAGCAGTACTTC	CAWKRQGYEQYF
TRBV7-6	TRBJ2-3	NA	NA	TGTGCCAGCAGCTTATTGCCGGGGGAAGATACGCAGTATTTT	CASSLLPGEDTQYF
TRBV25-1	TRBJ2-1	NA	TRBD1	TGTGCCAGCACTGCGGCAGGGGGAAGATACAATGAGCAGTTCTTC	CASTAAGGRYNEQFF
TRBV7-6	TRBJ2-2	NA	NA	TGTGCCAGCAGCTTAGCCACAGGGAACACCGGGGAGCTGTTTTTT	CASSLATGNTGELFF
TRBV2	TRBJ1-2	NA	NA	TGTGCCAGCCTCTTCGGGGGGTCGGGGGTCGGCTACACCTTC	CASLFGGSGVGYTF
TRBV5-1	TRBJ2-2	NA	TRBD2	TGCGCCAGCAGCTTGGGAGCGGGGGGTCCCACCGGGGAGCTGTTTTTT	CASSLGAGGPTGELFF